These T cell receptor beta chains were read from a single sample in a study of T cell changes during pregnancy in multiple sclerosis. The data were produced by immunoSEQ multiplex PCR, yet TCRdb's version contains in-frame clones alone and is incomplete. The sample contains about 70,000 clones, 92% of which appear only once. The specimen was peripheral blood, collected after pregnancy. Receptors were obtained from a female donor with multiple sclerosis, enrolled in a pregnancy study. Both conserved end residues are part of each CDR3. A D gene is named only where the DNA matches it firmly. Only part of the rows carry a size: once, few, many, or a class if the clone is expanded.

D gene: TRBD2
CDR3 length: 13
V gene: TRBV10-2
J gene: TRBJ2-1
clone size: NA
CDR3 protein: CASRTSPYNEQFF
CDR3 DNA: TGCGCCAGCAGGACTAGCCCGTACAATGAGCAGTTCTTC

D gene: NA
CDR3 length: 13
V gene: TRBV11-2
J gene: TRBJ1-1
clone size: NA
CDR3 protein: CASSLESGTEAFF
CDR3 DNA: TGTGCCAGCAGCTTAGAATCAGGCACTGAAGCTTTCTTT

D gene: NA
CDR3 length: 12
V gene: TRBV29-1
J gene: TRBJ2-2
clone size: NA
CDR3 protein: CSVESGPGELFF
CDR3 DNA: TGCAGCGTTGAATCGGGTCCCGGGGAGCTGTTTTTT

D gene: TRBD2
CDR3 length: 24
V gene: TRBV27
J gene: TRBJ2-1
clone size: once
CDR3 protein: CASSSHRAGTNPSSGSSSYNEQFF
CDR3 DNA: TGTGCCAGCAGTTCACATAGGGCCGGGACTAACCCCAGTAGCGGGAGCAGCTCCTACAATGAGCAGTTCTTC

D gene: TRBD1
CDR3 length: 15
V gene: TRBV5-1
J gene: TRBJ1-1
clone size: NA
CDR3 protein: CASKRGGGSGTEAFF
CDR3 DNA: TGCGCCAGCAAGAGAGGGGGCGGGTCGGGCACTGAAGCTTTCTTT

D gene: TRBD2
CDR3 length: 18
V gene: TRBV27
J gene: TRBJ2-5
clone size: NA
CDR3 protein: CASSGDLSGLAHQETQYF
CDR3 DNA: TGTGCCAGCAGTGGAGACCTATCTGGACTAGCGCACCAAGAGACCCAGTACTTC

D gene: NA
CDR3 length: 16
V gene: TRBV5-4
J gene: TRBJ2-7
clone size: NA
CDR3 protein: CASSFSAGPSSYEQYF
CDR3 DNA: TGTGCCAGCAGCTTTTCCGCAGGCCCGAGCTCCTACGAGCAGTACTTC

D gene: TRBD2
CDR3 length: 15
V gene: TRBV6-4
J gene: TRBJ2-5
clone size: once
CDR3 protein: CASSDSSGSRETQYF
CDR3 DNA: TGTGCCAGCAGTGACTCGAGCGGGAGCCGGGAGACCCAGTACTTC

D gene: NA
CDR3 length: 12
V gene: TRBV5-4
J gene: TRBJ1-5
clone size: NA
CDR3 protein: CASSAQGQPQHF
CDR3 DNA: TGTGCCAGCAGCGCCCAGGGTCAGCCCCAGCATTTT

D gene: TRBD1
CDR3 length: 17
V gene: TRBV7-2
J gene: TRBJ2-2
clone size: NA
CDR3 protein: CASSLVQGARTGRELFF
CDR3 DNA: TGTGCCAGCAGCTTAGTCCAGGGGGCGCGAACTGGACGGGAGCTGTTTTTT

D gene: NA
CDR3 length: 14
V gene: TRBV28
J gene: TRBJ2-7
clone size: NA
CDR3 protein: CASSGLRNSYEQYF
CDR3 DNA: TGTGCCAGCAGTGGGCTTAGAAACTCCTACGAGCAGTACTTC

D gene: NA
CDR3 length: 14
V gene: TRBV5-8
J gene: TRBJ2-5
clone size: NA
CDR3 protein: CASSWNGMKETQYF
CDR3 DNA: TGTGCCAGCAGCTGGAACGGGATGAAGGAGACCCAGTACTTC

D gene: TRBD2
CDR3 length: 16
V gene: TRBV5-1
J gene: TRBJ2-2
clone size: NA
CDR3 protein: CASSSTGTSLPGELFF
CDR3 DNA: TGCGCCAGCAGCTCTACCGGGACTAGCCTCCCCGGGGAGCTGTTTTTT

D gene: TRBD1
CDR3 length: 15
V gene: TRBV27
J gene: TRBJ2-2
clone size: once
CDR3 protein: CASSLTGVNSGELFF
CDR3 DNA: TGTGCCAGCAGTTTGACAGGGGTCAATTCCGGGGAGCTGTTTTTT

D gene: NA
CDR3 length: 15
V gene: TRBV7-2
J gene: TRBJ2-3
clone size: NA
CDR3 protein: CASSLDGGIRDTQYF
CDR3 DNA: TGTGCCAGCAGCTTAGATGGCGGGATTCGAGATACGCAGTATTTT

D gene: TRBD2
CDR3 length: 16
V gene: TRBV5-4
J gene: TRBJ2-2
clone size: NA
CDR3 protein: CASSLGLAGHTGELFF
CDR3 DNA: TGTGCCAGCAGCTTAGGACTAGCGGGTCACACCGGGGAGCTGTTTTTT